This T cell receptor (beta chain) was profiled in a study of control samples from healthy donors and cancer patients. The CDR3 sequence is 14 residues long. From germline, CDR1 is MNHEY and CDR2 SVGAGI. V lost 6 bases, J lost 4 bases, and 8 bases stayed unmatched. Produced via immunoSEQ multiplex PCR; TCRdb's table is partial and in-frame only. Among 150,000 to 200,000 clones listed, approximately 92% were seen once. The chain uses TRBV6-5 and TRBJ1-2; 7 nucleotides align to TRBD1. This receptor was taken from a woman in her thirties or forties in good health. Material: blood. CDR3: CASSGRGQFYGYTF. The CDR3 coding sequence is TGTGCCAGCAGCGGACGGGGACAGTTCTATGGCTACACCTTC.